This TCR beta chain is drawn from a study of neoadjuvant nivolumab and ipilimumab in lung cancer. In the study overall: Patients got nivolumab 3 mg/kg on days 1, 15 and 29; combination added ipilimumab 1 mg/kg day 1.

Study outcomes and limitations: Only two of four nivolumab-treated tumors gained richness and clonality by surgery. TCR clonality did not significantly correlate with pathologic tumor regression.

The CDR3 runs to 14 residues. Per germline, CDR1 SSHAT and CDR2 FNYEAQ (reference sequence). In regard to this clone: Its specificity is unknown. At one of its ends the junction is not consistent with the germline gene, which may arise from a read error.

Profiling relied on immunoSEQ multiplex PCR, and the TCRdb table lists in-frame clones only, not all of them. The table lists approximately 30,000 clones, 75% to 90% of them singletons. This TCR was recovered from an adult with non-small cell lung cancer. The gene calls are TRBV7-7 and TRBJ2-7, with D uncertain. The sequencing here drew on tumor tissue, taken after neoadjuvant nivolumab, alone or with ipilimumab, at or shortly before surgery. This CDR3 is CASSPLRASNEQYF. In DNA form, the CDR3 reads TGTGCTAGCAGCCCCCTCCGGGCTTCTAACGAGCAGTACTTC. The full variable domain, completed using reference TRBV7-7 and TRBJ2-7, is GAGVSQSPRYKVTKRGQDVTLRCDPISSHATLYWYQQALGQGPEFLTYFNYEAQPDKSGLPSDRFSAERPEGSISTLTIQRTEQRDSAMYRCASSPLRASNEQYFGPGTRLTVT.